The T cell receptor beta chain described here comes from a study of blood T cell repertoires in COVID-19. Overall study context: Whether acute or convalescent, the COVID-19 samples came from the United States, Italy and Spain.

Those enrolled in Seattle joined during active infection and were followed longitudinally afterward. Libraries were prepared by immunoSEQ multiplex PCR; TCRdb keeps only in-frame clonotypes and omits some of them. The data show a few hundred thousand clones, about nine tenths seen once. The CDR3 is 17 residues long. V was trimmed by 0 bases and J by 0 bases, leaving 14 bases between them. In germline, CDR1 is LGHDT, CDR2 YNNKEL (reference sequence). The receptor was derived from a woman in her fifties or sixties with COVID-19, enrolled during active disease. The chain employs TRBV3-1 (or the pseudogene TRBV3-2) and TRBJ1-1; D possibly corresponds to TRBD1 (5 bases). The sequenced material came from peripheral blood. The CDR3 is CASSQDSGSDLNTEAFF. In DNA, the CDR3 is TGTGCCAGCAGCCAAGACTCAGGGTCCGATCTGAACACTGAAGCTTTCTTT.